Each of the 8 T cell receptor beta chains below was sequenced from the same sample in a study of tumor-infiltrating lymphocytes in primary liver carcinoma. The input was 450 to 550 ng total RNA; TCR beta cDNA was made from it with a constant-region primer. Three-round nested multiplex PCR performed with slightly modified ARM-PCR produced the TCR beta libraries. Running roughly 10 cycles apiece, the first two PCR rounds relied on TRBV1-TRBV30 forward primers together with a C-beta reverse primer. TCRdb ran MiXCR on the multiplex PCR reads and lists one entry per CDR3 protein. The sample records around 170,000 distinct CDR3 sequences, 50% to 75% being singletons. The study extracted blood RNA from unsorted whole blood and also extracted germline DNA. Sequencing used peripheral blood. These receptors originate from a middle-aged man with primary liver carcinoma and hepatitis B virus infection.

Worth noting for this clonotype: One end of the junction does not line up with germline, which may come from a read error. The chain couples TRBV29-1 to TRBJ2-3, with 7 bases matching TRBD2. The CDR3 spans 14 residues. Germline V gene sequence: CDR1 SQVTM, CDR2 ANQGSEA. CDR3 sequence reads: CSAKGTTITDIQYF. DNA of the CDR3: TGCAGCGCGAAAGGGACTACTATCACAGATATTCAGTACTTT.

To note about this clonotype: At one of its ends the junction is not consistent with the germline gene, which may arise from a read error. The J gene is TRBJ2-5, the V gene TRBV4-1, with 9 bases identical to TRBD2. The CDR3 totals 16 residues. Per the germline V gene, CDR1 is MGHRA and CDR2 is YSYEKL. For the CDR3, the DNA is TGCGCCAGCAGCCAAGCGATAGCGGGGGCCCGGGAGACCCAGCACTTC. This sequence encodes CASSQAIAGARETQHF.

Note on this clonotype: One base away lies a much larger clone, so this may be a sequencing read error. The chain employs TRBV11-2 and TRBJ2-5, with D unresolved. The germline CDR1 and CDR2 sequences are SGHAT and FQNNGV. The CDR3 length is 14 residues. CDR3 residues: CASSLSWGEEIQYF. CDR3 sequence (DNA): TGTGCCAGCAGCCTTTCCTGGGGTGAAGAGATCCAGTACTTC.

This clonotype turned up a few times. The chain links TRBV6-5 to TRBJ2-7; a possible D gene is TRBD2 (5 bases). This CDR3 is 14 amino acids long. CDR1 and CDR2 (germline): MNHEY, SVGAGI. The V end was cut by 7 bases, the J end by 3 bases, with 16 bases between. The CDR3 is CASTSRLALYEQYF. CDR3 bases: TGTGCCAGCACCTCGAGGCTAGCTCTCTACGAGCAGTACTTC.

This clonotype was seen more than once but under ten times. The V call is TRBV6-5, the J call TRBJ2-7; D possibly matches TRBD1 or TRBD2 (5 bases each). This CDR3 is built from 18 residues. Germline assignment: CDR1 MNHEY and CDR2 SVGAGI. V lost 0 bases and J 2 bases, leaving 20 bases between the germline ends. The CDR3 sequence is CASSYSIPRRGVPYEQYF. CDR3 in DNA: TGTGCCAGCAGTTACTCGATTCCTCGTAGAGGGGTCCCCTACGAGCAGTACTTC.

This chain links TRBV6-6 with TRBJ2-2; 11 bases match TRBD1. Germline CDR1 MNHNY, CDR2 SVGAGI (reference sequence). V lost 5 bases, J lost 6 bases, and 5 bases stayed unmatched. The length of the CDR3 is 15 residues. CDR3 amino acids: CASSRRDRGAGELFF. CDR3 coding DNA: TGTGCCAGCAGTAGACGGGACAGGGGGGCCGGGGAGCTGTTTTTT.

This clonotype was seen only a few times. J is TRBJ2-2 and V is TRBV6-6; either TRBD1 or TRBD2 may supply D (6 bases each). This CDR3 contains 15 residues. Trimming left V 0 bases short and J 3 bases short, with 8 bases between. Per germline, CDR1 MNHNY and CDR2 SVGAGI (reference sequence). CDR3 coding DNA: TGTGCCAGCAGTTACTCGAGGGGGGACACCGGGGAGCTGTTTTTT. Translation gives CASSYSRGDTGELFF.

The CDR3 DNA is TGTGCCAGCAGTCCAGCGGGGATCCAAGAGACCCAGTACTTC. Translation: CASSPAGIQETQYF. The gene calls are TRBV6-5 and TRBJ2-5; 7 nucleotides align to TRBD2. The germline V gene encodes CDR1 MNHEY and CDR2 SVGAGI. V shed 5 bases, J shed 1 base, and the junction held 4 bases outside the gene matches. This CDR3 has 14 residues.